A single sample is the source of the 14 T cell receptor beta chains below, sequenced in a study of T-cell reconstitution after alpha-beta-depleted transplantation in children listed by TCRdb under 2016. The treatment or condition tag for this specimen amounts to: allogeneic hematopoietic cell transplantation with graft depleted of TCRalphabeta T cells and CD19 B cells. Library preparation used PCR. The sequencing machine was an Illumina HiSeq 2500. To normalize quantification of the TCRbeta repertoire, the TCR libraries were built with molecular barcoding that relied on unique molecular identifiers. TCRdb ran its own pipeline on the public reads, namely fastp trimming at Q25 and MiXCR clone calling, and kept in-frame beta chains. Records with the same CDR3 protein are collapsed into one entry carrying the most frequent genes and DNA. Recorded for this sample are over 450,000 distinct CDR3 sequences; more than 9% of them occurred a single time. Together, the top ten hold just over 2% of the sample.

Sequencing was performed on PBMCs, taken before TCRalphabeta/CD19-depleted stem cell transplant. The receptor source for this set is a child aged 2 to 15 with inherited bone marrow failure, due to receive a stem cell transplant.

This clonotype occurred many times. The chain is built from TRBV18 and TRBJ2-5; no reliable D call. V was trimmed by 2 bases and J by 5 bases, leaving 9 bases between them. Germline V gene data show CDR1 as KGHSH and CDR2 as LQKENI. This CDR3 has 13 amino acids. Written as DNA, the CDR3 is TGTGCCAGCTCACCAAAAATCGGGGAGACCCAGTACTTC. It specifies CASSPKIGETQYF. The full variable domain, with the rest looked up from reference TRBV18 and TRBJ2-5, is NAGVMQNPRHLVRRRGQEARLRCSPMKGHSHVYWYRQLPEEGLKFMVYLQKENIIDESGMPKERFSAEFPKEGPSILRIQQVVRGDSAAYFCASSPKIGETQYFGPGTRLLVL.

This clonotype was recorded at least ten times. The V gene is TRBV20-1, the J gene TRBJ2-7; 8 nucleotides match TRBD1. V lost 6 bases and J lost 7; bases outside the gene matches: 8. This CDR3 spans 12 amino acids. Germline CDR1 and CDR2: DFQATT and SNEGSKA (reference sequence). The CDR3 nucleotides read TGCAGTGCCCGGACAGGGTCGAGGGAGCAGTACTTC. It translates to CSARTGSREQYF.

The chain uses TRBV6-2 or TRBV6-3 and TRBJ1-1; tentatively, D is TRBD1 (6 bases). This CDR3 is built from 11 residues. Per the germline V gene, CDR1 is MNHEY and CDR2 is SVGEGT. V lost 5 bases to trimming and J lost 8 bases, with 9 bases between them. This CDR3 is CASSEGTEAFF. DNA for the CDR3: TGTGCCAGCAGTGAAGGGACAGAAGCTTTCTTT.

The rearrangement links TRBV25-1 to TRBJ2-6, with no clear D. The V and J ends lost 5 bases and 0 bases respectively, with 17 bases between them. This CDR3 region has 18 residues. Looked up from germline, CDR1 is MGHDK and CDR2 is SYGVNS. The CDR3 protein is CASSPRIAGRSGANVLTF. In DNA, the CDR3 is TGTGCCAGCAGTCCCCGTATCGCAGGCCGCTCTGGGGCCAACGTCCTGACTTTC.

This clonotype has ten or more counts. The chain combines TRBV12-3 or TRBV12-4 with TRBJ2-2; no clear D. Trimming cost V 5 bases and J 5 bases, with 9 bases left between them. The length of the CDR3 is 13 residues. Here the CDR3 DNA reads TGTGCCAGCAGTCCCGACGGAACCGGGGAGCTGTTTTTT. Its protein product is CASSPDGTGELFF.

This clonotype was recorded many times. V gene TRBV27 combines with J gene TRBJ2-1, with 7 nucleotides matching TRBD1. The germline V gene encodes CDR1 MNHEY and CDR2 SMNVEV (reference sequence). The CDR3 runs 12 residues. Trimming removed 6 bases from V and 8 bases from J; junction bases left unmatched: 4. As DNA, the CDR3 is TGTGCCAGCAGATCACAGGGGTATGAGCAGTTCTTC. Translation gives CASRSQGYEQFF.

Many counts were recorded for this clonotype. J is TRBJ1-5 and V is TRBV12-3 or TRBV12-4, with D unresolved. The CDR3 is 15 amino acids. The V gene lost 2 bases and the J gene lost 5 bases, with 13 bases spanning the gap. The CDR3, as DNA: TGTGCCAGCAGTTTAAGTGCAGGACCCTATCAGCCCCAGCATTTT. This codes for CASSLSAGPYQPQHF.

This clonotype was counted many times. This sequence joins TRBV12-3 or TRBV12-4 and TRBJ2-7; 8 bases fit TRBD1. V shed 5 bases, J shed 4 bases, and the junction held 7 bases outside the gene matches. This CDR3 comprises 14 residues. CDR3 bases: TGTGCCAGCAGTCCGACAGGGGCTGGGTACGAGCAGTACTTC. Translating it yields CASSPTGAGYEQYF.

This clonotype was observed at least ten times. The CDR3 DNA sequence: TGTGCCAGCAGCACACAGGGGCCGAACACCGGGGAGCTGTTTTTT. As protein: CASSTQGPNTGELFF. This chain joins TRBV6-1 and TRBJ2-2; TRBD1 agrees at 7 bases. The CDR3 extends over 15 amino acids. J was trimmed by 0 bases and V by 6 bases; bases with no gene match: 4. CDR1 MNHNS and CDR2 SASEGT come from the germline V gene.

This clonotype turned up a few times. This sequence joins TRBV5-1 and TRBJ2-5, with D uncertain. Germline CDR1 and CDR2: SGHRS and YFSETQ. The CDR3 has 13 residues. V shed 2 bases and J shed 5 bases, with 10 bases lying between them. CDR3 bases: TGCGCCAGCAGCTTTGAACAACAGGAGACCCAGTACTTC. Its translation: CASSFEQQETQYF. Variable domain in full (rest from reference TRBV5-1 and TRBJ2-5): KAGVTQTPRYLIKTRGQQVTLSCSPISGHRSVSWYQQTPGQGLQFLFEYFSETQRNKGNFPGRFSGRQFSNSRSEMNVSTLELGDSALYLCASSFEQQETQYFGPGTRLLVL.

V and J are TRBV5-1 and TRBJ2-1; D might be TRBD1 (8 bases). The length of the CDR3 is 17 residues. Trimming removed 0 bases from V and 6 bases from J, with 19 bases in between. Germline CDR1 reads SGHRS; CDR2 reads YFSETQ. The DNA of the CDR3 is TGCGCCAGCAGCTTGGGACAGGGGCGGACTAGGGCCAATGAGCAGTTCTTC. The encoded protein is CASSLGQGRTRANEQFF.

Concerning this clonotype itself: The conserved closing phenylalanine or tryptophan is absent in this CDR3, likely reflecting a read error. J is TRBJ2-3 and V is TRBV25-1, with D unclear. Germline V gives CDR1 MGHDK, CDR2 SYGVNS. The length of the CDR3 is 14 residues. Trimming took off 5 bases at V and 5 bases at J, with 14 bases between the two ends. As DNA, the CDR3 is TGTGCCAGCAGTAAACGGGTAACGAAAGATACGCAGTATATT. Its protein product is CASSKRVTKDTQYI.

V and J are TRBV30 and TRBJ2-7; D is unclear. The CDR3 is made up of 12 amino acids. Looked up from germline, CDR1 is GTSNPN and CDR2 is SVGIG (reference sequence). With 0 bases removed from V and 3 bases from J, the gap between germline ends came to 6 bases. This CDR3 reads CAWSVEYYEQYF. In DNA form, the CDR3 reads TGTGCCTGGAGTGTGGAGTACTACGAGCAGTACTTC.

This clonotype has a count of ten or more. This rearrangement joins TRBV7-2 to TRBJ2-7; D is uncertain. V dropped 6 bases and J dropped 4 bases, with 13 bases sitting between them. This CDR3 contains 13 residues. CDR1 is SGHTA, CDR2 FQGNSA, per germline. The CDR3: CASSFPGGYEQYF. The CDR3, as DNA: TGTGCCAGCAGTTTCCCCGGTGGGTACGAGCAGTACTTC.